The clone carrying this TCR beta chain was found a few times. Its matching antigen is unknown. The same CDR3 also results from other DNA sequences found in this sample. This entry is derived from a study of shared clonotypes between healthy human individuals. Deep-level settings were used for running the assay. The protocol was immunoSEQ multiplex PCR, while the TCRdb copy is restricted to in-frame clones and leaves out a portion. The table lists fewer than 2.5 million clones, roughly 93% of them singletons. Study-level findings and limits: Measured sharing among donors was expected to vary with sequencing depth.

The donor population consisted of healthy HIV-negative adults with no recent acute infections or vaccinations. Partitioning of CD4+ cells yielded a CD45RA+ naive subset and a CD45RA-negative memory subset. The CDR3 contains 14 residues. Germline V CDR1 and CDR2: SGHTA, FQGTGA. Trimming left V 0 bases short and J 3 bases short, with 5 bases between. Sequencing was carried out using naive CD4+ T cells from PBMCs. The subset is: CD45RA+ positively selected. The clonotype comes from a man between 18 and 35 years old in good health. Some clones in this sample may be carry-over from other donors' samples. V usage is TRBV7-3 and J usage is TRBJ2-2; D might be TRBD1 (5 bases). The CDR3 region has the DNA TGTGCCAGCAGCTTAACCAGGGACACCGGGGAGCTGTTTTTT. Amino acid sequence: CASSLTRDTGELFF.